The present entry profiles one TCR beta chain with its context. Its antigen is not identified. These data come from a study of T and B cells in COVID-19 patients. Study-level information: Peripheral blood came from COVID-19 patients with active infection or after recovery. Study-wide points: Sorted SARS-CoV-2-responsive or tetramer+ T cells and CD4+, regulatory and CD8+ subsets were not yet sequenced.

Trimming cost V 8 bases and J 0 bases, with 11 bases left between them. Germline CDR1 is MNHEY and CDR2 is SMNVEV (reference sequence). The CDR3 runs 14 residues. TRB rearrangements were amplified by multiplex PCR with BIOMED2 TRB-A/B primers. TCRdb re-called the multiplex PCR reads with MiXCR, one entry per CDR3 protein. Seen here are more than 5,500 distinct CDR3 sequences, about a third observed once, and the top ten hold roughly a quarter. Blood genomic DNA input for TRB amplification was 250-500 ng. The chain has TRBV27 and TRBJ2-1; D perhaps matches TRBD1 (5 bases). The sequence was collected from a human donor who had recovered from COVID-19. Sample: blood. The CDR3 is CASLRGNSYNEQFF. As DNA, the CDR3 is TGTGCCAGCCTTAGGGGAAACTCCTACAATGAGCAGTTCTTC.